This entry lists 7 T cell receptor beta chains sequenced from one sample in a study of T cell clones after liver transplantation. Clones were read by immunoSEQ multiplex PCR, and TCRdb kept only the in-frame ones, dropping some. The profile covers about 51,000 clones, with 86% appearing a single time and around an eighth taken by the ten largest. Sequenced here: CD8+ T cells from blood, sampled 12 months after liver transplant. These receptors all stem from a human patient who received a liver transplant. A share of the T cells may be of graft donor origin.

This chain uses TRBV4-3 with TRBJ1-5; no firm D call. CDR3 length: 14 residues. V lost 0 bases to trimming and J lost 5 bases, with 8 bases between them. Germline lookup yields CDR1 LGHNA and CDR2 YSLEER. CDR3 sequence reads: CASSQETWDQPQHF. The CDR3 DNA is TGCGCCAGCAGCCAAGAAACTTGGGATCAGCCCCAGCATTTT.

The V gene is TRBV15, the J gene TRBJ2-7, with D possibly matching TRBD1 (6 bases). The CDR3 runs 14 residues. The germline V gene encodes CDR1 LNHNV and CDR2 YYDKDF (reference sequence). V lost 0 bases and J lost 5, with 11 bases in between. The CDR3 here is CATSRDVAGDEQYF. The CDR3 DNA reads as TGTGCCACCAGCAGAGATGTGGCAGGGGACGAGCAGTACTTC.

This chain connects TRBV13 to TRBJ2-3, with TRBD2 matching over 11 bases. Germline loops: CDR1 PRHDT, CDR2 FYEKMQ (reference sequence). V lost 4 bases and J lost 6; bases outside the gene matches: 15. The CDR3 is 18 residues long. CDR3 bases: TGTGCCAGCAGCTCCGCCGGGACTAGCGGACTGACGGGGGATACGCAGTATTTT. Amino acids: CASSSAGTSGLTGDTQYF.

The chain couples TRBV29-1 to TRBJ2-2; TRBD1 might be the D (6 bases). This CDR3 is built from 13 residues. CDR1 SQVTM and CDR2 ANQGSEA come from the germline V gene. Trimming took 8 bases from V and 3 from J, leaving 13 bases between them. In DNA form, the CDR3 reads TGCAGCTTTTTACAGGGAGACACCGGGGAGCTGTTTTTT. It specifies CSFLQGDTGELFF.

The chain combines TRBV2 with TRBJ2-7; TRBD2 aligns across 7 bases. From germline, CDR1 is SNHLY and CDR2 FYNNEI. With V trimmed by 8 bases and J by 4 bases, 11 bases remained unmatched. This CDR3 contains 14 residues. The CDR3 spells CASGQTRDYYEQYF. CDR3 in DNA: TGTGCCAGCGGGCAGACGCGGGACTATTACGAGCAGTACTTC.

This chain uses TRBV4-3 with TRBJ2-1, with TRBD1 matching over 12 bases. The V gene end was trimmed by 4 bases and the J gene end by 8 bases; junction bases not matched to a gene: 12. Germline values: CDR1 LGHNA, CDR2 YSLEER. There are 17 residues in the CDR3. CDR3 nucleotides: TGCGCCAGCAGCCCTTCCGGGACAGGGGGCCTAAGCGATGAGCAGTTCTTC. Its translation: CASSPSGTGGLSDEQFF.

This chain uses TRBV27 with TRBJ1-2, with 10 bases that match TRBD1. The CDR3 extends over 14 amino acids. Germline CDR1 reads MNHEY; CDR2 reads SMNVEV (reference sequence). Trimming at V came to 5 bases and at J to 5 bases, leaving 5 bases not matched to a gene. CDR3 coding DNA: TGTGCCAGCAGTCCGACAGGGGGCGTTTATGGCTACACCTTC. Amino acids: CASSPTGGVYGYTF.